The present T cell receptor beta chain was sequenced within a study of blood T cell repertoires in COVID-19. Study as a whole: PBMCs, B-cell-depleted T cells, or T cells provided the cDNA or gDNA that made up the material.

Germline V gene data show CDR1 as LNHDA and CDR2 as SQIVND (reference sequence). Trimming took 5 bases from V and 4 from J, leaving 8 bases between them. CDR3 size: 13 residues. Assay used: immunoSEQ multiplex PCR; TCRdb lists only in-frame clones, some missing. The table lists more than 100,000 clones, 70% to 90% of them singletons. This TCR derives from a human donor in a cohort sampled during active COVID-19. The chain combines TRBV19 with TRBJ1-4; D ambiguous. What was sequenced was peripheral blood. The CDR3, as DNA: TGTGCCAGTAGTGGCCAGATTAATGAAAAACTGTTTTTT. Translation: CASSGQINEKLFF.